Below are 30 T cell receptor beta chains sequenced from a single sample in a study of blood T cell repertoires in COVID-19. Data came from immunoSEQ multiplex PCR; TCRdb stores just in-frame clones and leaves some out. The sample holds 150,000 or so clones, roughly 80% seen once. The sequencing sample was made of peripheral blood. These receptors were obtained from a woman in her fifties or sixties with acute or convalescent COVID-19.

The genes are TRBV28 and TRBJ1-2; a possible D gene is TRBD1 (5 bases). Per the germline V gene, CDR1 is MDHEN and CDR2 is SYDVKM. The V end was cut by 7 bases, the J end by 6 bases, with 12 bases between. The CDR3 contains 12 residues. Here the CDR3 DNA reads TGTGCCAGCATCGCGGGGGGAGATGGCTACACCTTC. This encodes CASIAGGDGYTF.

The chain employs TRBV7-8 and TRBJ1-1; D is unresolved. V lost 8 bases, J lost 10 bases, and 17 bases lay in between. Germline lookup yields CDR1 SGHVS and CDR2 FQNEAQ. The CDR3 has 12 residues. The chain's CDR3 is CASQDTGEGAFF. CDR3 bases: TGTGCCAGCCAAGATACCGGAGAGGGAGCTTTCTTT.

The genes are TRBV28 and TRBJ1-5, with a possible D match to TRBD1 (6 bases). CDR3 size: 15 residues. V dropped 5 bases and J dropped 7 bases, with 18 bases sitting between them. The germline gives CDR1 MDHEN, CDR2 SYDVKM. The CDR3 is CASSPDRSESQPQHF. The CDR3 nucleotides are TGTGCCAGCAGTCCTGACAGGTCGGAGAGCCAGCCCCAGCATTTT.

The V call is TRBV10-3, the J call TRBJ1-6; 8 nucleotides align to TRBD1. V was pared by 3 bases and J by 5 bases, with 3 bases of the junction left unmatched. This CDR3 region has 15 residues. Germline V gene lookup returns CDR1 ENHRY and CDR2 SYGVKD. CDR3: CAISDRGHDNSPLHF. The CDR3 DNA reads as TGTGCCATCAGTGACAGGGGGCACGATAATTCACCCCTCCACTTT.

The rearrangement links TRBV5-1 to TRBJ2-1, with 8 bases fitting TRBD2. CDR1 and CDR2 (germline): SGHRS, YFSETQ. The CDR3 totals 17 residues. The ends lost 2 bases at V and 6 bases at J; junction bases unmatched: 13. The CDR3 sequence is CASSLGSGTRLTNEQFF. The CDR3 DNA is TGCGCCAGCAGCTTAGGTTCCGGGACTAGACTTACCAATGAGCAGTTCTTC.

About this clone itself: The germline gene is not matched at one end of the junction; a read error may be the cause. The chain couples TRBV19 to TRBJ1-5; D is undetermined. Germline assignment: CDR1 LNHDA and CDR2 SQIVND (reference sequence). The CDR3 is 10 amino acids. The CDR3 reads CPFPREPQHF. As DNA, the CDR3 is TGCCCCTTCCCCCGAGAGCCCCAGCATTTT.

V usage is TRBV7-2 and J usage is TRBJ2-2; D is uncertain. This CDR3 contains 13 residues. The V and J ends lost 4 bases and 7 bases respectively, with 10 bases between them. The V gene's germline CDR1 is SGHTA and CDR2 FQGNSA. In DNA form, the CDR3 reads TGTGCCAGCAGCTCTGGGCCCGTCGGGGAGCTGTTTTTT. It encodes CASSSGPVGELFF. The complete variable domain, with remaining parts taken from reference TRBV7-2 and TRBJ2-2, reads GAGVSQSPSNKVTEKGKDVELRCDPISGHTALYWYRQSLGQGLEFLIYFQGNSAPDKSGLPSDRFSAERTGGSVSTLTIQRTQQEDSAVYLCASSSGPVGELFFGEGSRLTVL.

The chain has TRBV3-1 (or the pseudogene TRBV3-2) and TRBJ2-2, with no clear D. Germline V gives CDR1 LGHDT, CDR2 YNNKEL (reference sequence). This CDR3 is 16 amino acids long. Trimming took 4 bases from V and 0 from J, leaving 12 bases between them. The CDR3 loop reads CASSPLQKANTGELFF. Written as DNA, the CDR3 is TGTGCCAGCAGCCCCCTACAGAAAGCGAACACCGGGGAGCTGTTTTTT.

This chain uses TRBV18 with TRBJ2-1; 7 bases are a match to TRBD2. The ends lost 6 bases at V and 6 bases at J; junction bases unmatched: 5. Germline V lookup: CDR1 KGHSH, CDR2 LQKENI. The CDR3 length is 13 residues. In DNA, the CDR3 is TGTGCCAGCTCTCTCACGGGGGGCAATGAGCAGTTCTTC. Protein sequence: CASSLTGGNEQFF.

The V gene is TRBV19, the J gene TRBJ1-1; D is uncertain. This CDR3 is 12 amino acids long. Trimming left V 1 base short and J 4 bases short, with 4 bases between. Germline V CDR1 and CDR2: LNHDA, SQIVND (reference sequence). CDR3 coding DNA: TGTGCCAGTAGTATAGGGAGCACTGAAGCTTTCTTT. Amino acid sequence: CASSIGSTEAFF.

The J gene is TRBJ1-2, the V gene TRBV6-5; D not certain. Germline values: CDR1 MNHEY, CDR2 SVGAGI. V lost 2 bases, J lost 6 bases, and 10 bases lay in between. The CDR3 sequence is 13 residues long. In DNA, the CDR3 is TGTGCCAGCAGTTACGAGGGCCTCCATGGCTACACCTTC. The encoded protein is CASSYEGLHGYTF.

This CDR3 is CASSQVTGGTGELFF. CDR3 nucleotides: TGTGCCAGCAGCCAAGTTACAGGGGGCACCGGGGAGCTGTTTTTT. The J gene is TRBJ2-2, the V gene TRBV4-2; 8 nucleotides line up with TRBD1. Germline V gene data show CDR1 as LGHNA and CDR2 as YNFKEQ. Losses at the gene ends were 1 base for V and 4 bases for J; bases not matched to a gene: 2. The CDR3 covers 15 residues.

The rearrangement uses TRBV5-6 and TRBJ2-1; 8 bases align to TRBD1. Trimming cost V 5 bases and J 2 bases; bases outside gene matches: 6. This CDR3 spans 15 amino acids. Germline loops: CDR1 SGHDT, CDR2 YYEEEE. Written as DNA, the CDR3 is TGTGCCAGCAGACACGACAGGGGTACCTACAATGAGCAGTTCTTC. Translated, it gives CASRHDRGTYNEQFF.

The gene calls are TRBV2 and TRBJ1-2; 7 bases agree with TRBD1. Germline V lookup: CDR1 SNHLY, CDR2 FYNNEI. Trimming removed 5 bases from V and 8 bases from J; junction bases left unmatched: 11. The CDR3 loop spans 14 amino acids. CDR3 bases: TGTGCCAGCAGTTTAACAGGGGTCCGGTCAGGCTACACCTTC. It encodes CASSLTGVRSGYTF.

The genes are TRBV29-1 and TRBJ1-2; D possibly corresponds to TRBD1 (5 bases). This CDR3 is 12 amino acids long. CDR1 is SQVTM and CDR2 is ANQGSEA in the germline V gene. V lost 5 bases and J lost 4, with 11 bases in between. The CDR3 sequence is CSVKQEFYGYTF. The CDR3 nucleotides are TGCAGCGTTAAACAGGAGTTCTATGGCTACACCTTC.

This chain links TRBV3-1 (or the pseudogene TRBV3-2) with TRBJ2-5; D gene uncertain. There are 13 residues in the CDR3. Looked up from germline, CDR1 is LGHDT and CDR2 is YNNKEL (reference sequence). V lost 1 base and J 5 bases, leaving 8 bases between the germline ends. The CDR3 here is CASSQGRPETQYF. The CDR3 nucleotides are TGTGCCAGCAGCCAAGGTCGTCCGGAGACCCAGTACTTC.

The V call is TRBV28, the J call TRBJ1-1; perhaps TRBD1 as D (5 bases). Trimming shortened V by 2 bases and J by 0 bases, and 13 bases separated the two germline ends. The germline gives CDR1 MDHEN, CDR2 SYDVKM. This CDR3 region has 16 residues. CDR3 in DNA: TGTGCCAGCAGTTTAGGGGGAGGCTTCATGAACACTGAAGCTTTCTTT. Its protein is CASSLGGGFMNTEAFF.

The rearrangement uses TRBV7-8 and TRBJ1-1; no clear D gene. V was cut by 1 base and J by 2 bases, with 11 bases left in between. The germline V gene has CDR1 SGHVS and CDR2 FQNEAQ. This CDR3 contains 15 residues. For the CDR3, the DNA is TGTGCCAGCAGCTTAGGGGCAGGACTCAACACTGAAGCTTTCTTT. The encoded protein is CASSLGAGLNTEAFF.

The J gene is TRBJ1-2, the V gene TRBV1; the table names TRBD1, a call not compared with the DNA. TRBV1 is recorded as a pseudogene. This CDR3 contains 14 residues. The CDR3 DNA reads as TGCACCAGCAGAGGGATCCGGGACATCTATGGCTACACCTTC. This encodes CTSRGIRDIYGYTF.

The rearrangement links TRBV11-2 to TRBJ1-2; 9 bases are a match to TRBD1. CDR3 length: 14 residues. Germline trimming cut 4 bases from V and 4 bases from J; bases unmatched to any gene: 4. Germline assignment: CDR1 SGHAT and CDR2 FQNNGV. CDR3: CASSSPGQGYGYTF. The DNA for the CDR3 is TGTGCCAGCAGCTCACCGGGACAGGGCTATGGCTACACCTTC.

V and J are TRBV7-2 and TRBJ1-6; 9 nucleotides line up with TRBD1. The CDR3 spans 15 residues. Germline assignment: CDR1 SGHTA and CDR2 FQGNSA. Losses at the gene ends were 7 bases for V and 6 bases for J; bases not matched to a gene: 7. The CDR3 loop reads CASKPGQGTNSPLHF. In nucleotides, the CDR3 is TGTGCCAGCAAACCAGGACAGGGGACTAATTCACCCCTCCACTTT.

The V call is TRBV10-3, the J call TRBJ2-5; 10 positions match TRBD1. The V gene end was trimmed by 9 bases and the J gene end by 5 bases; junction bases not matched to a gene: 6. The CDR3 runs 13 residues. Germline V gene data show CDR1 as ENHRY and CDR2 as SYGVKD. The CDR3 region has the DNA TGTGCCATTGGGACAGGGGTAACGGAGACCCAGTACTTC. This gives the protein CAIGTGVTETQYF.

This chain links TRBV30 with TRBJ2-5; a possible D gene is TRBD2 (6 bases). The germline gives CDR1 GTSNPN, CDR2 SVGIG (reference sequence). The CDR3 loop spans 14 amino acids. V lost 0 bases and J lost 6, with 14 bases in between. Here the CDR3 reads CAWSVWAGLKTQYF. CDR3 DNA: TGTGCCTGGAGTGTATGGGCGGGGCTAAAGACCCAGTACTTC.

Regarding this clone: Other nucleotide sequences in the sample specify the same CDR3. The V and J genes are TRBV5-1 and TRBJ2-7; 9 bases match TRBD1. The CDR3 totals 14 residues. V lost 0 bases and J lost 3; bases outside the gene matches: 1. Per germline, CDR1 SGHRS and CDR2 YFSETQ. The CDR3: CASSLGQGGYEQYF. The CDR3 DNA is TGCGCCAGCAGCTTGGGACAGGGGGGCTACGAGCAGTACTTC.

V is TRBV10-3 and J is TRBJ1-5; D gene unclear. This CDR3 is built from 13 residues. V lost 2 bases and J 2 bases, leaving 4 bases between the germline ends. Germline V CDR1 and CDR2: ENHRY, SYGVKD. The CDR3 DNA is TGTGCCATCAGTGAGGGAGGCAATCAGCCCCAGCATTTT. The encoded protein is CAISEGGNQPQHF.

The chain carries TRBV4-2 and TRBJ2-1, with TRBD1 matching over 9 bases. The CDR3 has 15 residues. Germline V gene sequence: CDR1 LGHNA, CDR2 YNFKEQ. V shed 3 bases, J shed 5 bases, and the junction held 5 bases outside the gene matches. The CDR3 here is CASSQNRGRNNEQFF. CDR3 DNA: TGTGCCAGCAGCCAGAACAGGGGGCGGAACAATGAGCAGTTCTTC.

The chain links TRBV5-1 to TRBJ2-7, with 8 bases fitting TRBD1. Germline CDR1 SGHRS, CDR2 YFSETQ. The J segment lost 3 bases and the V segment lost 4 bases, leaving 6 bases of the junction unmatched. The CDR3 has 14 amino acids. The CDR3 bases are TGCGCCAGCAGCCCGACAGGGGCTGGCTACGAGCAGTACGTC. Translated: CASSPTGAGYEQYV.

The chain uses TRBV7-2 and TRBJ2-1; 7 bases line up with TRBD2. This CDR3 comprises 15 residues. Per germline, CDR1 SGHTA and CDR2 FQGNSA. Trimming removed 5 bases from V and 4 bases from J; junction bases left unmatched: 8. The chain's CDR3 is CASSHSSGLYNEQFF. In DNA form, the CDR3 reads TGTGCCAGCAGCCATTCTAGCGGACTATACAATGAGCAGTTCTTC.

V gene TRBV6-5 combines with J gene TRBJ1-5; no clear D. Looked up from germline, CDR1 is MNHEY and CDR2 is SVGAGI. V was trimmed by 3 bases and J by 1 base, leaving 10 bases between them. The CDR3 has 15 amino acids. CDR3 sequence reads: CASSYRFGSNQPQHF. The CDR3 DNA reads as TGTGCCAGCAGTTATAGATTCGGGAGCAATCAGCCCCAGCATTTT.

The DNA of the CDR3 is TGCGCCAGCAGCTTAGCCAGGATTAACACTGAAGCTTTCTTT. Translation: CASSLARINTEAFF. The chain joins TRBV5-1 to TRBJ1-1; D gene unclear. The CDR3 is made up of 14 amino acids. Germline V gene lookup returns CDR1 SGHRS and CDR2 YFSETQ. Between the trimmed V and J ends, which lost 2 bases and 2 bases, there was a span of 10 bases.